Below are 17 T cell receptor beta chains sequenced from a single sample in a study of blood T cell repertoires in COVID-19. Libraries were prepared by immunoSEQ multiplex PCR; TCRdb keeps only in-frame clonotypes and omits some of them. The table includes 200,000 to 300,000 clones, around 89% detected once. The sample consisted of PBMCs or T cells enriched from blood (not recorded which). Receptor source: a woman aged 25 to 45 who had recovered from COVID-19.

This chain links TRBV2 with TRBJ1-4; TRBD1 is a possible D gene (6 bases). Germline CDR1 reads SNHLY; CDR2 reads FYNNEI. The CDR3 covers 14 residues. V lost 6 bases, J lost 7 bases, and 15 bases lay in between. CDR3 sequence reads: CASRAQGGSEKLFF. Written as DNA, the CDR3 is TGTGCCAGCAGGGCACAGGGTGGTAGTGAAAAACTGTTTTTT.

The J gene is TRBJ2-3, the V gene TRBV5-1; unclear D gene. This CDR3 is 13 amino acids long. The germline CDR1 and CDR2 sequences are SGHRS and YFSETQ. V was cut by 0 bases and J by 4 bases, with 6 bases left in between. The CDR3 bases are TGCGCCAGCAGCTTGGTCGAGGCAGATACGCAGTATTTT. Translating it yields CASSLVEADTQYF.

J is TRBJ2-7 and V is TRBV9; 15 nucleotides line up with TRBD2. Germline V gene data show CDR1 as SGDLS and CDR2 as YYNGEE. The length of the CDR3 is 15 residues. V was pared by 3 bases and J by 4 bases, with 2 bases of the junction left unmatched. CDR3 residues: CASSGGTSGRYEQYF. DNA of the CDR3: TGTGCCAGCAGCGGGGGGACTAGCGGGAGGTACGAGCAGTACTTC.

The J gene is TRBJ1-1, the V gene TRBV5-1; maybe TRBD1 (5 bases). This CDR3 spans 14 amino acids. The V end lost 4 bases, the J end lost 2 bases, and 12 bases lay between the germline ends. Germline lookup yields CDR1 SGHRS and CDR2 YFSETQ. CDR3 nucleotide sequence: TGCGCCAGCAGCCCGATGGGACTCAACACTGAAGCTTTCTTT. This codes for CASSPMGLNTEAFF.

CDR3 in DNA: TGTGCCAGCAGCTTAGCGGGAGGGCCCTACGAGCAGTACTTC. Encoded protein: CASSLAGGPYEQYF. The chain joins TRBV9 to TRBJ2-7, with 11 bases matching TRBD2. J gave up 2 bases and V 4 bases, and 2 bases lay outside the gene matches. The CDR3 contains 14 residues. The V gene's germline CDR1 is SGDLS and CDR2 YYNGEE.

V and J are TRBV7-9 and TRBJ1-5, with a possible D match to TRBD1 (5 bases). Germline lookup yields CDR1 SEHNR and CDR2 FQNEAQ (reference sequence). V was shortened by 3 bases and J by 5 bases, with 8 bases between the two germline ends. The CDR3 is made up of 13 amino acids. The CDR3: CASSFRGDQPQHF. In DNA form, the CDR3 reads TGTGCCAGCAGCTTCCGGGGGGATCAGCCCCAGCATTTT.

The gene calls are TRBV7-2 and TRBJ1-3; perhaps TRBD1 as D (6 bases). CDR3 length: 14 residues. Germline V gene data show CDR1 as SGHTA and CDR2 as FQGNSA. Trimming cost V 5 bases and J 2 bases, with 10 bases left between them. CDR3 sequence: CASSLRTAGNTIYF. The DNA for the CDR3 is TGTGCCAGCAGCCTTAGGACAGCTGGAAACACCATATATTTT.

The V call is TRBV6-5, the J call TRBJ1-1, with 7 bases lining up with TRBD1. Germline CDR1 and CDR2: MNHEY and SVGAGI. The CDR3 sequence is 14 residues long. Losses at the gene ends were 4 bases for V and 6 bases for J; bases not matched to a gene: 8. The CDR3 DNA sequence: TGTGCCAGCAGTTCCGCGAGAGGGGGCTCTGAAGCTTTCTTT. It yields the protein CASSSARGGSEAFF.

V usage is TRBV4-3 and J usage is TRBJ1-2; TRBD1 aligns across 7 bases. The CDR3 consists of 17 residues. V lost 0 bases, J lost 4 bases, and 11 bases stayed unmatched. Germline-derived CDR1 and CDR2 are LGHNA and YSLEER. The CDR3 DNA reads TGCGCCAGCAGCCAAGATCGGGGGACAGCTATCTTCTATGGCTACACCTTC. Translation gives CASSQDRGTAIFYGYTF.

In this sample, this clone turned up once. The chain is built from TRBV28 and TRBJ2-1, with D perhaps matching TRBD2 (6 bases). V was cut by 8 bases and J by 0 bases, with 17 bases left in between. Germline CDR1 reads MDHEN; CDR2 reads SYDVKM. CDR3 size: 16 residues. The CDR3 sequence is CASAEGTAVSYNEQFF. For the CDR3, the DNA is TGTGCCAGCGCAGAGGGGACTGCTGTCTCCTACAATGAGCAGTTCTTC. The entire variable domain, with the rest obtained from reference TRBV28 and TRBJ2-1, is as follows: DVKVTQSSRYLVKRTGEKVFLECVQDMDHENMFWYRQDPGLGLRLIYFSYDVKMKEKGDIPEGYSVSREKKERFSLILESASTNQTSMYLCASAEGTAVSYNEQFFGPGTRLTVL.

The rearrangement uses TRBV2 and TRBJ2-7; D unresolved. The CDR3 sequence is 14 residues long. Trimming left V 10 bases short and J 7 bases short, with 23 bases between. The germline V gene encodes CDR1 SNHLY and CDR2 FYNNEI. CDR3 nucleotide sequence: TGTGCCACCACCGAGCAGCCCACCTCGCGGGAGCAGTACTTC. It codes for CATTEQPTSREQYF.

CDR3 region: CATQGMSTEAFF. The CDR3 bases are TGTGCCACCCAGGGGATGAGCACTGAAGCTTTCTTT. This sequence joins TRBV15 and TRBJ1-1, with D possibly matching TRBD1 (6 bases). Per the germline V gene, CDR1 is LNHNV and CDR2 is YYDKDF (reference sequence). The CDR3 totals 12 residues. V was trimmed by 8 bases and J by 4 bases, leaving 11 bases between them.

The chain joins TRBV4-1 to TRBJ2-3; TRBD2 aligns across 8 bases. V gave up 8 bases and J gave up 4 bases; unmatched junction bases: 11. There are 15 residues in the CDR3. Germline loops: CDR1 MGHRA, CDR2 YSYEKL. CDR3 in amino acids: CASSHSSGTADTQYF. CDR3 DNA: TGCGCCAGCTCCCATAGTAGCGGGACTGCAGATACGCAGTATTTT.

This chain uses TRBV4-1 with TRBJ1-3, with 9 nucleotides matching TRBD1. The trim removed 0 bases at V and 5 bases at J, leaving 8 bases unmatched. From germline, CDR1 is MGHRA and CDR2 YSYEKL. There are 17 residues in the CDR3. The CDR3 DNA follows: TGCGCCAGCAGCCAAGAGGGGTCGGGGACAGGGCGAAACACCATATATTTT. It yields the protein CASSQEGSGTGRNTIYF.

J is TRBJ1-6 and V is TRBV28; TRBD1 matches 7 bases. V was pared by 3 bases and J by 5 bases, with 7 bases of the junction left unmatched. Germline V CDR1 and CDR2: MDHEN, SYDVKM. This CDR3 has 16 residues. The chain's CDR3 is CASSLAQGVNNSPLHF. The CDR3 nucleotides read TGTGCCAGCAGTTTGGCCCAGGGGGTGAATAATTCACCCCTCCACTTT.

This clone was recorded a few times. V and J are TRBV19 and TRBJ1-1; tentative D call: TRBD1 (5 bases). Germline CDR1 is LNHDA and CDR2 is SQIVND (reference sequence). Between the trimmed V and J ends, which lost 5 bases and 3 bases, there was a span of 7 bases. The CDR3 loop spans 12 amino acids. CDR3 residues: CASSLRDTEAFF. CDR3 in DNA: TGTGCCAGTAGTCTCAGGGACACTGAAGCTTTCTTT.

The CDR3 sequence is CASRYRGLGTEAFF. CDR3 DNA sequence: TGTGCCAGCAGATACAGGGGGCTGGGCACTGAAGCTTTCTTT. This chain uses TRBV28 with TRBJ1-1; TRBD1 matches at 9 bases. The CDR3 spans 14 residues. CDR1 and CDR2 from the germline V gene are MDHEN and SYDVKM. The J segment lost 4 bases and the V segment lost 6 bases, leaving 6 bases of the junction unmatched.